These T cell receptor beta chains were read from a single sample in a study of cytomegalovirus exposure and HLA in healthy donors. Here immunoSEQ multiplex PCR was the method, and the copy in TCRdb shows in-frame clones only, minus some. The data hold roughly 300,000 clones, with about nine tenths observed a single time. The sample was PBMCs. Every receptor here comes from a woman in her twenties or thirties in good health and CMV-seropositive. Each CDR3 is given with its conserved first and last residue. A D gene is named only where the DNA matches it firmly. Clone size appears in some rows only: once, few, many, or a class for an expanded clone.

d_gene: .
j_gene: TRBJ2-7
v_gene: TRBV15
abundance: once
CDR3aa: CATSRGGGSFDEQYF
CDR3nt: TGTGCCACCAGCAGAGGAGGTGGGAGTTTTGACGAGCAGTACTTC

d_gene: .
j_gene: TRBJ2-7
v_gene: TRBV5-6
abundance: .
CDR3aa: CASSLVGAGEQYF
CDR3nt: TGTGCCAGCAGCTTGGTAGGGGCGGGCGAGCAGTACTTC

d_gene: TRBD1
j_gene: TRBJ1-4
v_gene: TRBV27
abundance: .
CDR3aa: CASSLTGTGIRTEKLFF
CDR3nt: TGTGCCAGCAGCCTAACCGGGACAGGTATTCGGACCGAAAAACTGTTTTTT

d_gene: .
j_gene: TRBJ2-3
v_gene: TRBV18
abundance: .
CDR3aa: CASSLGREDTQYF
CDR3nt: TGTGCCAGCTCCCTGGGTCGTGAGGATACGCAGTATTTT

d_gene: .
j_gene: TRBJ1-2
v_gene: TRBV28
abundance: .
CDR3aa: CASITGGVWSSNYGYTF
CDR3nt: TGTGCCAGCATCACTGGGGGGGTTTGGTCTAGTAACTATGGCTACACCTTC

d_gene: .
j_gene: TRBJ2-5
v_gene: TRBV27
abundance: .
CDR3aa: CASTALGTLGGTQYF
CDR3nt: TGTGCCAGCACCGCGCTCGGGACGCTCGGTGGGACCCAGTACTTC

d_gene: TRBD1
j_gene: TRBJ2-7
v_gene: TRBV2
abundance: .
CDR3aa: CASKRQGDPNYEQYF
CDR3nt: TGTGCCAGCAAAAGACAGGGTGACCCTAACTACGAGCAGTACTTC

d_gene: .
j_gene: TRBJ2-3
v_gene: TRBV7-3
abundance: .
CDR3aa: CASSLMSVGVGTDTQYF
CDR3nt: TGTGCCAGCAGCTTAATGTCGGTGGGTGTCGGCACAGATACGCAGTATTTT

d_gene: .
j_gene: TRBJ1-4
v_gene: TRBV7-9
abundance: .
CDR3aa: CASSLSTTGKLFF
CDR3nt: TGTGCCAGCAGCTTAAGTACCACCGGAAAACTGTTTTTT

d_gene: .
j_gene: TRBJ2-2
v_gene: TRBV9
abundance: .
CDR3aa: CASSVGTWGGELFF
CDR3nt: TGTGCCAGCAGCGTGGGGACCTGGGGCGGGGAGCTGTTTTTT

d_gene: .
j_gene: TRBJ2-7
v_gene: TRBV27
abundance: .
CDR3aa: CASSLSHPSYEQYF
CDR3nt: TGTGCCAGCAGTTTGTCCCACCCTTCCTACGAGCAGTACTTC

d_gene: .
j_gene: TRBJ2-3
v_gene: TRBV27
abundance: .
CDR3aa: CASSLISGLSTDTQYF
CDR3nt: TGTGCCAGCAGTTTAATTTCGGGACTCAGCACAGATACGCAGTATTTT

d_gene: .
j_gene: TRBJ2-4
v_gene: TRBV21-1
abundance: once
CDR3aa: CASSKGQRGVRIQYF
CDR3nt: TGTGCCAGCAGCAAAGGGCAGCGGGGCGTCCGCATTCAGTACTTC

d_gene: .
j_gene: TRBJ2-7
v_gene: TRBV2
abundance: .
CDR3aa: CASSIQGRSYEQYF
CDR3nt: TGTGCCAGCAGTATACAGGGAAGAAGCTACGAGCAGTACTTC

d_gene: .
j_gene: TRBJ2-5
v_gene: TRBV29-1
abundance: .
CDR3aa: CSVQAAGTQYF
CDR3nt: TGCAGCGTTCAGGCAGCCGGGACCCAGTACTTC

d_gene: .
j_gene: TRBJ2-1
v_gene: TRBV5-1
abundance: .
CDR3aa: CASSLEHLSYNEQFF
CDR3nt: TGCGCCAGCAGCTTGGAGCATCTCTCCTACAATGAGCAGTTCTTC

d_gene: .
j_gene: TRBJ2-1
v_gene: TRBV5-4
abundance: .
CDR3aa: CASSPVSTYNEQFF
CDR3nt: TGTGCCAGCAGCCCCGTTTCCACCTACAATGAGCAGTTCTTC

d_gene: .
j_gene: TRBJ2-2
v_gene: TRBV30
abundance: once
CDR3aa: CAWYGHTGELFF
CDR3nt: TGTGCCTGGTACGGGCACACCGGGGAGCTGTTTTTT

d_gene: TRBD2
j_gene: TRBJ2-1
v_gene: TRBV19
abundance: .
CDR3aa: CASNPASGGVSYNEQFF
CDR3nt: TGTGCCAGTAACCCGGCTAGCGGGGGGGTTTCCTACAATGAGCAGTTCTTC

d_gene: TRBD1
j_gene: TRBJ2-1
v_gene: TRBV30
abundance: .
CDR3aa: CASGQGGYNEQFF
CDR3nt: TGTGCCTCCGGACAGGGGGGATACAATGAGCAGTTCTTC

d_gene: TRBD2
j_gene: TRBJ2-7
v_gene: TRBV27
abundance: few
CDR3aa: CASSPPPGLAGGHEQYF
CDR3nt: TGTGCCAGCAGTCCGCCGCCGGGACTAGCGGGAGGGCACGAGCAGTACTTC

d_gene: .
j_gene: TRBJ2-2
v_gene: TRBV5-6
abundance: .
CDR3aa: CASSFLGDTGELFF
CDR3nt: TGTGCCAGCAGCTTTCTGGGGGACACCGGGGAGCTGTTTTTT

d_gene: .
j_gene: TRBJ2-7
v_gene: TRBV27
abundance: .
CDR3aa: CASTNRYPYEQYF
CDR3nt: TGTGCCAGCACTAACAGGTACCCCTACGAGCAGTACTTC

d_gene: .
j_gene: TRBJ1-1
v_gene: TRBV15
abundance: .
CDR3aa: CATSSPRENTEAFF
CDR3nt: TGTGCCACCAGCAGCCCCAGGGAGAACACTGAAGCTTTCTTT

d_gene: .
j_gene: TRBJ1-1
v_gene: TRBV4-1
abundance: .
CDR3aa: CASSQDLMMNTEAFF
CDR3nt: TGCGCCAGCAGCCAAGATTTGATGATGAACACTGAAGCTTTCTTT

d_gene: .
j_gene: TRBJ2-7
v_gene: TRBV6-1
abundance: .
CDR3aa: CASSDPWETVSYEQYF
CDR3nt: TGTGCCAGCAGTGACCCGTGGGAGACAGTGTCCTACGAGCAGTACTTC

d_gene: .
j_gene: TRBJ1-2
v_gene: TRBV6-1
abundance: .
CDR3aa: CASSFTEVNYGYTF
CDR3nt: TGTGCCAGCAGTTTCACGGAAGTTAACTATGGCTACACCTTC

d_gene: .
j_gene: TRBJ2-7
v_gene: TRBV4-1
abundance: .
CDR3aa: CASSQSWAAPYEQYF
CDR3nt: TGCGCCAGCAGCCAATCATGGGCGGCCCCCTACGAGCAGTACTTC

d_gene: .
j_gene: TRBJ2-7
v_gene: TRBV7-7
abundance: few
CDR3aa: CASSPTSSPTDEQYF
CDR3nt: TGTGCCAGCAGCCCAACTAGCTCCCCGACGGACGAGCAGTACTTC

d_gene: .
j_gene: TRBJ2-5
v_gene: TRBV5-4
abundance: .
CDR3aa: CASSVAEETQYF
CDR3nt: TGTGCCAGCAGCGTAGCGGAAGAGACCCAGTACTTC

d_gene: .
j_gene: TRBJ2-3
v_gene: TRBV2
abundance: .
CDR3aa: CASSDKRTSTDTQYF
CDR3nt: TGTGCCAGCAGTGATAAGCGGACGAGCACAGATACGCAGTATTTT

d_gene: .
j_gene: TRBJ2-1
v_gene: TRBV7-2
abundance: once
CDR3aa: CASSSRGDEQFF
CDR3nt: TGTGCCAGCAGCTCCAGGGGGGACGAGCAGTTCTTC

d_gene: TRBD2
j_gene: TRBJ2-7
v_gene: TRBV4-2
abundance: .
CDR3aa: CASSQDSRLAGPGEQYF
CDR3nt: TGTGCCAGCAGCCAAGATTCGAGACTAGCGGGGCCCGGCGAGCAGTACTTC

d_gene: .
j_gene: TRBJ2-7
v_gene: TRBV11-1
abundance: once
CDR3aa: CASSGTLGAYEQYF
CDR3nt: TGTGCCAGCAGCGGTACATTGGGAGCCTACGAGCAGTACTTC

d_gene: .
j_gene: TRBJ1-6
v_gene: TRBV5-6
abundance: .
CDR3aa: CASSLASQSSYNSPLHF
CDR3nt: TGTGCCAGCAGCTTGGCAAGTCAGAGCTCCTATAATTCACCCCTCCACTTT

d_gene: .
j_gene: TRBJ1-5
v_gene: TRBV6-5
abundance: .
CDR3aa: CASSTGFDQPQHF
CDR3nt: TGTGCCAGCAGTACGGGCTTTGATCAGCCCCAGCATTTT

d_gene: .
j_gene: TRBJ2-1
v_gene: TRBV29-1
abundance: few
CDR3aa: CSAGEYEQFF
CDR3nt: TGCAGCGCCGGGGAGTATGAGCAGTTCTTC

d_gene: .
j_gene: TRBJ2-7
v_gene: TRBV19
abundance: .
CDR3aa: CASSIGSYEQYF
CDR3nt: TGTGCCAGTAGTATAGGTTCCTACGAGCAGTACTTC

d_gene: .
j_gene: TRBJ2-7
v_gene: TRBV5-4
abundance: .
CDR3aa: CASSLGQASSYEQYF
CDR3nt: TGTGCCAGCAGCTTGGGGCAGGCGAGTTCCTACGAGCAGTACTTC

d_gene: .
j_gene: TRBJ2-7
v_gene: TRBV19
abundance: .
CDR3aa: CASSSSGIAEQYF
CDR3nt: TGTGCCAGTAGTAGCTCTGGGATTGCCGAGCAGTACTTC

d_gene: .
j_gene: TRBJ2-7
v_gene: TRBV18
abundance: .
CDR3aa: CASSATGSFYEQYF
CDR3nt: TGTGCCAGCTCAGCAACCGGGAGTTTCTACGAGCAGTACTTC